Below are 24 T cell receptor beta chains sequenced from a single sample in a study of T cells in Graves' hyperthyroidism and ophthalmopathy. The source material, RNA transcripts, was used to amplify TCR beta CDR3 regions. The TCR CDR3 was amplified in a first-round RT-PCR using the HTBI primer set. TCRdb called the multiplex PCR reads again in MiXCR, with one record for every CDR3 protein. Of over 450,000 distinct CDR3 sequences detected, approximately 15% appear once; the ten largest clones hold 15% to 20%. Sequenced: blood. These receptors were collected from a woman aged 18-30 years with Graves' hyperthyroidism.

This clonotype was picked up many times. The chain recombines TRBV11-2 with TRBJ2-2; TRBD2 matches at 9 bases. The CDR3 is 16 residues long. V lost 2 bases to trimming and J lost 4 bases; unmatched junction nucleotides: 5. Germline V CDR1 and CDR2: SGHAT, FQNNGV. The CDR3 is CASSLRAGGSTGELFF. The CDR3 coding sequence is TGTGCCAGCAGCTTACGAGCGGGAGGTAGCACCGGGGAGCTGTTTTTT.

This clonotype was seen ten or more times. The genes are TRBV24-1 and TRBJ2-3; D remains ambiguous. V was trimmed by 5 bases and J by 2 bases, leaving 7 bases between them. The CDR3 is 13 amino acids. Germline V gene data show CDR1 as KGHDR and CDR2 as SFDVKD. The CDR3 region is CATSGSSTDTQYF. The CDR3 coding sequence is TGTGCCACCAGTGGCAGCTCCACAGATACGCAGTATTTT.

This clonotype was observed at least ten times. V usage is TRBV30 and J usage is TRBJ1-1; a possible D gene is TRBD1 (6 bases). Germline-derived CDR1 and CDR2 are GTSNPN and SVGIG (reference sequence). The V gene lost 1 base and the J gene lost 10 bases, with 13 bases spanning the gap. The CDR3 runs 12 residues. The CDR3 DNA reads as TGTGCCTGGAGTGCGGGACACAGCGCAGCTTTCTTT. It is translated as CAWSAGHSAAFF.

This clonotype was picked up many times. V gene TRBV5-1 combines with J gene TRBJ1-1; D is undetermined. Trimming shortened V by 0 bases and J by 1 base, and 13 bases separated the two germline ends. Germline V lookup: CDR1 SGHRS, CDR2 YFSETQ. CDR3 length: 16 residues. CDR3 protein: CASSLALYRENTEAFF. DNA of the CDR3: TGCGCCAGCAGCTTGGCCTTGTACCGGGAGAACACTGAAGCTTTCTTT.

At least ten counts were recorded for this clonotype. J is TRBJ1-1 and V is TRBV19; D possibly corresponds to TRBD1 (5 bases). This CDR3 comprises 14 residues. Trimming took 5 bases from V and 1 from J, leaving 11 bases between them. Germline assignment: CDR1 LNHDA and CDR2 SQIVND (reference sequence). The CDR3 loop reads CASSFLDRNTEAFF. The CDR3 DNA reads as TGTGCCAGTAGTTTCTTAGACAGGAACACTGAAGCTTTCTTT.

V is TRBV9 and J is TRBJ2-1; 8 nucleotides line up with TRBD2. Germline V gene sequence: CDR1 SGDLS, CDR2 YYNGEE. This CDR3 has 15 residues. V lost 0 bases, J lost 7 bases, and 6 bases stayed unmatched. The CDR3 DNA follows: TGTGCCAGCAGCGTAGATGGACTAGCAATTAATGAGCAGTTCTTC. It yields the protein CASSVDGLAINEQFF.

This clonotype was observed many times. The J gene is TRBJ1-1, the V gene TRBV27, with D possibly being TRBD1 (5 bases). V was clipped by 5 bases and J by 5 bases, with 15 bases between them. Germline V gene data show CDR1 as MNHEY and CDR2 as SMNVEV (reference sequence). The CDR3 has 14 amino acids. As DNA, the CDR3 is TGTGCCAGCAGTAACGAAGGGGATGGTACTGAAGCTTTCTTT. Its translation: CASSNEGDGTEAFF.

This clonotype was recorded many times. V usage is TRBV3-1 and J usage is TRBJ1-2; no reliable D call. The CDR3 has 15 amino acids. Looked up from germline, CDR1 is LGHDT and CDR2 is YNNKEL (reference sequence). V was shortened by 0 bases and J by 8 bases, with 16 bases between the two germline ends. CDR3 in DNA: TGTGCCAGCAGCCAAGAGGGCAGCCCGGCTGGCGGCTACACCTTC. This translates into CASSQEGSPAGGYTF.

The chain uses TRBV6-1 and TRBJ2-7; 11 nucleotides line up with TRBD1. CDR3 length: 14 amino acids. Germline CDR1 reads MNHNS; CDR2 reads SASEGT. Trimming took 5 bases from V and 6 from J; bases not matched to a gene: 6. CDR3 loop: CASSLGQGAFEQYF. The CDR3 coding sequence is TGTGCCAGCAGTTTAGGACAGGGGGCCTTCGAGCAGTACTTC.

This clonotype was detected once. A much larger clonotype is one base distant, so this may be a read error. This chain uses TRBV9 with TRBJ2-5; possible D gene TRBD2, 5 bases. Germline CDR1 and CDR2: SGDLS and YYNGEE. The germline V and J ends were trimmed by 7 bases and 5 bases, with 18 bases remaining between them. The CDR3 covers 14 residues. The CDR3 loop reads CASGERVGTETQYF. CDR3 DNA: TGTGCCAGCGGCGAGAGGGTCGGAACTGAGACCCAGTACTTC.

Many counts were recorded for this clonotype. This chain links TRBV7-2 with TRBJ2-3, with 13 bases that match TRBD2. The CDR3 is 17 amino acids. V lost 5 bases to trimming and J lost 5 bases; unmatched junction nucleotides: 10. Germline-derived CDR1 and CDR2 are SGHTA and FQGNSA. The CDR3 loop is CASSDWRTSGSGDTQYF. Written as DNA, the CDR3 is TGTGCCAGCAGCGACTGGAGGACTAGCGGGAGCGGAGATACGCAGTATTTT.

This clonotype was recorded a few times. The rearrangement uses TRBV7-6 and TRBJ1-5, with unresolved D. Looked up from germline, CDR1 is SGHVS and CDR2 is FNYEAQ. V shed 1 base and J shed 1 base, with 5 bases lying between them. CDR3 length: 14 residues. CDR3 protein: CASSLGASNQPQHF. CDR3 bases: TGTGCCAGCAGCTTAGGAGCAAGCAATCAGCCCCAGCATTTT. Full variable domain (missing parts from reference TRBV7-6 and TRBJ1-5): GAGVSQSPRYKVTKRGQDVALRCDPISGHVSLYWYRQALGQGPEFLTYFNYEAQQDKSGLPNDRFSAERPEGSISTLTIQRTEQRDSAMYRCASSLGASNQPQHFGDGTRLSIL.

This clonotype was counted at least ten times. The chain uses TRBV12-3 or TRBV12-4 and TRBJ1-4; D remains unclear. CDR3 length: 13 amino acids. V lost 6 bases to trimming and J lost 6 bases, with 11 bases between them. The CDR3 DNA follows: TGTGCCAGCAGCTCAGAAGGGTATGAAAAACTGTTTTTT. This codes for CASSSEGYEKLFF.

At least ten counts were recorded for this clonotype. The gene calls are TRBV10-3 and TRBJ2-1; 10 bases agree with TRBD2. Germline V gene lookup returns CDR1 ENHRY and CDR2 SYGVKD. V was clipped by 6 bases and J by 7 bases; unmatched bases: 12. The CDR3 contains 16 residues. CDR3 sequence: CAIRGASGSTSNEQFF. The CDR3 DNA reads TGTGCCATCAGGGGGGCTAGCGGGAGCACCTCTAATGAGCAGTTCTTC.

The table lists this clonotype with a few counts. The chain combines TRBV9 with TRBJ1-1; possibly TRBD1 for D (5 bases). V shed 1 base and J shed 11 bases, with 21 bases lying between them. CDR3 length: 15 residues. Germline-derived CDR1 and CDR2 are SGDLS and YYNGEE. The CDR3 nucleotides read TGTGCCAGCAGCGTAACCCCAACAGGTGGGAGTTTGGCTTTCTTT. This sequence encodes CASSVTPTGGSLAFF.

This clonotype was recorded many times. V gene TRBV6-2 or TRBV6-3 combines with J gene TRBJ2-2, with D possibly being TRBD1 (5 bases). Trimming stripped 2 bases from V and 1 base from J, with 14 bases between. CDR3 length equals 17 residues. Germline CDR1 and CDR2: MNHEY and SVGEGT. The CDR3 region has the DNA TGTGCCAGCAGTTACCGGGTGGGGCCTAAGAACACCGGGGAGCTGTTTTTT. Residues: CASSYRVGPKNTGELFF.

In this sample, this clonotype turned up many times. The chain joins TRBV12-3 or TRBV12-4 to TRBJ2-3, with TRBD2 as a possible D gene (5 bases). Trimming removed 1 base from V and 4 bases from J, with 9 bases in between. This CDR3 spans 14 amino acids. Here the CDR3 reads CASSLGLEADTQYF. In DNA, the CDR3 is TGTGCCAGCAGTTTAGGGTTGGAGGCAGATACGCAGTATTTT.

This clonotype was recorded at least ten times. The chain links TRBV13 to TRBJ1-4; weak D call: TRBD1 (5 bases). This CDR3 contains 15 residues. The V end lost 6 bases, the J end lost 8 bases, and 19 bases lay between the germline ends. From germline, CDR1 is PRHDT and CDR2 FYEKMQ (reference sequence). The CDR3 DNA reads TGTGCCAGCAGTTGTCGGGACGGTGACTCCGAAAAACTGTTTTTT. Translating gives CASSCRDGDSEKLFF.

On this clonotype itself: One end of the junction is discordant with germline, which a read error may explain. This chain uses TRBV6-2 or TRBV6-3 with TRBJ2-7, with a possible D match to TRBD2 (6 bases). The CDR3 is 16 residues long. Per the germline V gene, CDR1 is MNHEY and CDR2 is SVGEGT. This CDR3 reads CAGSYSAAGTFYEQYF. Written as DNA, the CDR3 is TGTGCCGGCAGTTACTCAGCAGCGGGTACATTCTACGAGCAGTACTTC.

This clonotype was detected ten times or more. The genes are TRBV12-3 or TRBV12-4 and TRBJ2-5; 7 nucleotides agree with TRBD1. With 5 bases clipped from V and 1 base from J, the junction kept 7 bases outside the gene matches. The CDR3 covers 15 residues. CDR3 amino acids: CASSPGQTIQETQYF. Here the CDR3 DNA reads TGTGCCAGCAGTCCGGGACAGACGATCCAAGAGACCCAGTACTTC.

A word on this clonotype: A much larger clone is a single base away; this may be a read error. V is TRBV3-1 and J is TRBJ1-1; weak D call: TRBD1 (5 bases). The germline gives CDR1 LGHDT, CDR2 YNNKEL (reference sequence). This CDR3 spans 17 amino acids. The CDR3 reads CASSQDNWDSRYTEASF. The CDR3 DNA reads as TGTGCCAGCAGCCAAGATAACTGGGACTCCAGATACACTGAAGCTTCCTTT.

Many counts were recorded for this clonotype. This chain connects TRBV20-1 to TRBJ2-7, with TRBD2 matching 7 bases. CDR3 size: 14 residues. Germline lookup yields CDR1 DFQATT and CDR2 SNEGSKA (reference sequence). V was clipped by 3 bases and J by 3 bases; unmatched bases: 8. Here the CDR3 reads CSASPGEGRYEQYF. CDR3 in DNA: TGCAGTGCTAGCCCCGGGGAGGGCCGCTACGAGCAGTACTTC.

The rearrangement joins TRBV19 to TRBJ1-4; D uncertain. This CDR3 comprises 18 residues. The germline V and J ends were trimmed by 5 bases and 0 bases, with 19 bases remaining between them. CDR1 LNHDA and CDR2 SQIVND come from the germline V gene (reference sequence). CDR3 residues: CASSPLVGRSPTNEKLFF. The DNA for the CDR3 is TGTGCCAGTAGTCCGCTCGTGGGGAGGAGCCCAACTAATGAAAAACTGTTTTTT.

A few counts support this clonotype. The chain couples TRBV5-5 to TRBJ1-2; D is unresolved. This CDR3 has 14 amino acids. The germline V and J ends were trimmed by 0 bases and 4 bases, with 10 bases remaining between them. The V gene's germline CDR1 is SGHKS and CDR2 YYEKEE (reference sequence). The chain's CDR3 is CASSLADLSYGYTF. DNA of the CDR3: TGTGCCAGCAGCTTGGCCGACCTTTCCTATGGCTACACCTTC.